This TCR beta chain was identified in a study of T cells in localized non-small cell lung cancer. Points from the study as a whole: As only one tumor region underwent sequencing, heterogeneity remains possible. The highest T cell clonality was in uninvolved adjacent lung, above tumor. Density of T cells in blood, when higher, went with longer overall survival. Of the top 100 tumor clones, median about 53 were in adjacent lung, 25 to 35 among its top 100.

Profiling relied on immunoSEQ multiplex PCR, and the TCRdb table lists in-frame clones only, not all of them. Among approximately 30,000 clones listed, 80% to 90% were seen once. In germline, CDR1 is SGHNT, CDR2 YYREEE (reference sequence). With 4 bases removed from V and 5 bases from J, the gap between germline ends came to 20 bases. This CDR3 has 16 amino acids. With respect to this clone: Its specificity is not known.

The rearrangement links TRBV5-4 to TRBJ2-3; no clear D. Sequencing used peripheral blood, obtained before any cancer treatment. This clonotype was obtained from a woman aged 18 to 55 with stage I lung adenocarcinoma. In nucleotides, the CDR3 is TGTGCCAGCAGCCCCCTACCAATCGAGTACGGAGATACGCAGTATTTT. Translating it yields CASSPLPIEYGDTQYF. Complete variable domain (other parts from reference TRBV5-4 and TRBJ2-3): ETGVTQSPTHLIKTRGQQVTLRCSSQSGHNTVSWYQQALGQGPQFIFQYYREEENGRGNFPPRFSGLQFPNYSSELNVNALELDDSALYLCASSPLPIEYGDTQYFGPGTRLTVL.